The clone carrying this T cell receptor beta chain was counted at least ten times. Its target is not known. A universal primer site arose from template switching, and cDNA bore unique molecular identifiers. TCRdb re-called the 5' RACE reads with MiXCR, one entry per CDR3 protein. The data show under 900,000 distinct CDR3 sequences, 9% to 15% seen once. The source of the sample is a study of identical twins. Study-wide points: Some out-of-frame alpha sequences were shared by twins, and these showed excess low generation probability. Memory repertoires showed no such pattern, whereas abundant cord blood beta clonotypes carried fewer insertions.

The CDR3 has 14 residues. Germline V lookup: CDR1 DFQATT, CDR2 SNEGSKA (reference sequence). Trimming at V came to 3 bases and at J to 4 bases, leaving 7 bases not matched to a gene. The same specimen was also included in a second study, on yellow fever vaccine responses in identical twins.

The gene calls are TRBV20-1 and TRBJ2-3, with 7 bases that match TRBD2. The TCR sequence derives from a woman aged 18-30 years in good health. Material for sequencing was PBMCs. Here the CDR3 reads CSARGWLAADTQYF. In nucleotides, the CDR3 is TGCAGTGCTAGGGGATGGCTAGCGGCAGATACGCAGTATTTT.